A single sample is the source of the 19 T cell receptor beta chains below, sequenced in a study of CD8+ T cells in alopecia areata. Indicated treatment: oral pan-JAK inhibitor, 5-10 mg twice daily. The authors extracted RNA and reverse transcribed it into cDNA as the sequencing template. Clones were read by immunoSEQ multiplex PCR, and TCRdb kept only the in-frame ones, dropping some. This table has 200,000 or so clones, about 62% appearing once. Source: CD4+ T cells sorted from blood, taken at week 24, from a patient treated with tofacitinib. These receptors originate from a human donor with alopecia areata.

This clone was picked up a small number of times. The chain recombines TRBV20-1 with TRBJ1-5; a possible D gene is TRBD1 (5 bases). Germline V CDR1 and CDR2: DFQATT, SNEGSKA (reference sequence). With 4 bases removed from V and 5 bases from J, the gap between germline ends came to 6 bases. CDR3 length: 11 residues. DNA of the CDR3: TGCAGTGCTAAGGGGTATCAGCCCCAGCATTTT. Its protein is CSAKGYQPQHF.

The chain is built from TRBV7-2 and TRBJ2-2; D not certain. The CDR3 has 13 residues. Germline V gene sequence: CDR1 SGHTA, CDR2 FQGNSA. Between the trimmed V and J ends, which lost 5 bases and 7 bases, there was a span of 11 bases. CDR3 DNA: TGTGCCAGCAGCCCCGGCGTGGGCGGGGAGCTGTTTTTT. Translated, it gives CASSPGVGGELFF.

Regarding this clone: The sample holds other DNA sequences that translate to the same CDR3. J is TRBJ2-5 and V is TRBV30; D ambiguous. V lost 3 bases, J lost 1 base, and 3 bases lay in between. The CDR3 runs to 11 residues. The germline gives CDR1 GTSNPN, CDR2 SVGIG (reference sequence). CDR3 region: CAWSIQETQYF. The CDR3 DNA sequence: TGTGCCTGGAGCATCCAAGAGACCCAGTACTTC.

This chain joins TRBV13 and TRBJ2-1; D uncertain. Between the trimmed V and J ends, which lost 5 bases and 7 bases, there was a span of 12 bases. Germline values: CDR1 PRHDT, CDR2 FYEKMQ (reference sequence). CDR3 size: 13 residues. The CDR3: CASSGRVRNEQFF. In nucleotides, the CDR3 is TGTGCCAGCAGCGGTCGGGTTCGGAATGAGCAGTTCTTC.

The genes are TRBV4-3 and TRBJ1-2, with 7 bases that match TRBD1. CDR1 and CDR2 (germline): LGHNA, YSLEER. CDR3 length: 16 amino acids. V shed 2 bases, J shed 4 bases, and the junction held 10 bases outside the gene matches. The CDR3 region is CASSQLRQGGGYGYTF. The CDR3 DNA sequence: TGCGCCAGCAGCCAACTTAGACAGGGCGGAGGCTATGGCTACACCTTC.

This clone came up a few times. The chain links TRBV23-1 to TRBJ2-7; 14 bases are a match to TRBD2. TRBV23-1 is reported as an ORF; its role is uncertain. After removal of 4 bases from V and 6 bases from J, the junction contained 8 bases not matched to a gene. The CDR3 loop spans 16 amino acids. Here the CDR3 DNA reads TGCGCCAGCAGTCTTCCTCCCGGGACTAGCGGGGGCGAGCAGTACTTC. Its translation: CASSLPPGTSGGEQYF.

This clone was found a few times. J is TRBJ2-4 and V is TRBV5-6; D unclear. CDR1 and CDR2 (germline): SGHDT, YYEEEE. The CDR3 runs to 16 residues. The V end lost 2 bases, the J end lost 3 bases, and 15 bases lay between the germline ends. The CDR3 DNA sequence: TGTGCCAGCAGCTTCGTGGACCGACTTGGCAAAAACATTCAGTACTTC. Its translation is CASSFVDRLGKNIQYF.

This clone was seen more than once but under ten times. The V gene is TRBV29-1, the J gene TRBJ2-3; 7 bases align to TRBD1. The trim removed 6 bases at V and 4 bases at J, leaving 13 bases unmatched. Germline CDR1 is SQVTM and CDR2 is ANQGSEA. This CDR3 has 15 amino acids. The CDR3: CSVPRAPGQPDTQYF. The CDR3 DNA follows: TGCAGCGTCCCGCGGGCACCGGGACAGCCAGATACGCAGTATTTT.

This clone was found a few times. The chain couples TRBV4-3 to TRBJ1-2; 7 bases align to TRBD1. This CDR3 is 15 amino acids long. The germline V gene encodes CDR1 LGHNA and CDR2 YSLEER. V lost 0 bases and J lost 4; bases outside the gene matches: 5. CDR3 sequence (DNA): TGCGCCAGCAGCCAAGAGGTGGCAGGGGGCTATGGCTACACCTTC. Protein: CASSQEVAGGYGYTF.

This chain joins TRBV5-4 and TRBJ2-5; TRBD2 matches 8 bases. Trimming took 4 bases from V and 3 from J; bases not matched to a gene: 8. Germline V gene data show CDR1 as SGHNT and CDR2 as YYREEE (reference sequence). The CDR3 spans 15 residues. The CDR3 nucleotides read TGTGCCAGCAGCCGGGAGGGAGACCGAAAAGAGACCCAGTACTTC. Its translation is CASSREGDRKETQYF.

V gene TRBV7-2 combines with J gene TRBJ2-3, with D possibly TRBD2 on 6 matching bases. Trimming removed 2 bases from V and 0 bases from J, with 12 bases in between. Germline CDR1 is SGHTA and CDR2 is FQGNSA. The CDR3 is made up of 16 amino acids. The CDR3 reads CASSLSGGGSTDTQYF. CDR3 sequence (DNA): TGTGCCAGCAGCTTATCGGGCGGAGGGAGCACAGATACGCAGTATTTT.

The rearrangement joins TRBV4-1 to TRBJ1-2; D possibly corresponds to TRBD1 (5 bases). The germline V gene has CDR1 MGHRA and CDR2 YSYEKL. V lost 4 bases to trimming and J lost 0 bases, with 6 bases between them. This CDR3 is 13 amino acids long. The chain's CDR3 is CASSPGSNYGYTF. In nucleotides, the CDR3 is TGCGCCAGCAGCCCAGGGTCTAACTATGGCTACACCTTC.

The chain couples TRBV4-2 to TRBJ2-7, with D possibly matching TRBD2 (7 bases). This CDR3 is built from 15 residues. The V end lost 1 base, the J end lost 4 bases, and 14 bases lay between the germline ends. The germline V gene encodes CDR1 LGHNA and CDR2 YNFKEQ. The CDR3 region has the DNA TGTGCCAGCAGCCAAGCGTTGGGGGGGCTATACGAGCAGTACTTC. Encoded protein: CASSQALGGLYEQYF.

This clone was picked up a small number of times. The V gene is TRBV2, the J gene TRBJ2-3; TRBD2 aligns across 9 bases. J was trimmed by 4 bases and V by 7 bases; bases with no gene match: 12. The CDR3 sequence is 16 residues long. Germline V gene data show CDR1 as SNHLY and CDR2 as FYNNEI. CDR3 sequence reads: CASIKGDKRGADTQYF. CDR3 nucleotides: TGTGCCAGCATCAAGGGTGACAAGCGGGGGGCAGATACGCAGTATTTT. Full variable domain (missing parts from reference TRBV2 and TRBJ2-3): EPEVTQTPSHQVTQMGQEVILRCVPISNHLYFYWYRQILGQKVEFLVSFYNNEISEKSEIFDDQFSVERPDGSNFTLKIRSTKLEDSAMYFCASIKGDKRGADTQYFGPGTRLTVL.

In nucleotides, the CDR3 is TGTGCCAGCAGCCCTACTAGCGGTGAGCAGTTCTTC. Its translation is CASSPTSGEQFF. J is TRBJ2-1 and V is TRBV11-2; 8 nucleotides match TRBD2. Germline V gene sequence: CDR1 SGHAT, CDR2 FQNNGV. The CDR3 has 12 amino acids. V shed 5 bases, J shed 9 bases, and the junction held 3 bases outside the gene matches.

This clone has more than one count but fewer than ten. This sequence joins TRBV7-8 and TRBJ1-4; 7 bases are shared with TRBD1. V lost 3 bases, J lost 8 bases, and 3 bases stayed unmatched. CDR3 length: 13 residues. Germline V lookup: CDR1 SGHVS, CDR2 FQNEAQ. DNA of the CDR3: TGTGCCAGCAGCTTCAGGGGGGACGAAAAACTGTTTTTT. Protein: CASSFRGDEKLFF.

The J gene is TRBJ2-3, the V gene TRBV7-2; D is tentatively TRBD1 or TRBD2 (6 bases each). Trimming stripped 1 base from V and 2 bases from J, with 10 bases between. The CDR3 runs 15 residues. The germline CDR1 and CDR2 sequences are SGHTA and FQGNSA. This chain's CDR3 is CASSLVRGATDTQYF. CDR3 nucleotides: TGTGCCAGCAGCTTAGTAAGGGGGGCCACAGATACGCAGTATTTT.

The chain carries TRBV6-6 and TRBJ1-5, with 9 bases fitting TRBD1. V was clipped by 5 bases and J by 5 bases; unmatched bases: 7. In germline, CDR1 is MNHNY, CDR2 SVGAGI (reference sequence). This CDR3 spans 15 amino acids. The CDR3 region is CASSPMWDRDQPQHF. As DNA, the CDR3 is TGTGCCAGCAGTCCTATGTGGGACAGGGATCAGCCCCAGCATTTT.

The CDR3 protein is CASSITSGSPDTQYF. The CDR3 bases are TGCGCCAGCAGCATTACTAGCGGGAGCCCAGATACGCAGTATTTT. The chain employs TRBV5-1 and TRBJ2-3; 11 nucleotides line up with TRBD2. CDR1 and CDR2 (germline): SGHRS, YFSETQ. V dropped 4 bases and J dropped 4; count of bases not matched to a gene: 5. CDR3 length: 15 amino acids.